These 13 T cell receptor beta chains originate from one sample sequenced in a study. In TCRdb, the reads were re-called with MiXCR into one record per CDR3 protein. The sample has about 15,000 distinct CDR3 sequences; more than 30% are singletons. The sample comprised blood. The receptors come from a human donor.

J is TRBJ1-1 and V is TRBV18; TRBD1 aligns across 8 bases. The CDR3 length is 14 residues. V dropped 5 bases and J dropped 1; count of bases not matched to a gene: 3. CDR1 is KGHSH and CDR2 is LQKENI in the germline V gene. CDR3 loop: CASSFGQGNTEAFF. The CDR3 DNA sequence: TGTGCCAGCTCATTCGGACAGGGGAACACTGAAGCTTTCTTT.

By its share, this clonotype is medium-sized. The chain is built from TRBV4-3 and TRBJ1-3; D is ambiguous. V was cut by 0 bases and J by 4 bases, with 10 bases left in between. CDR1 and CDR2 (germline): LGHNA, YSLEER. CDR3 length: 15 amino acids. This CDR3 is CASSQDSGSGNTIYF. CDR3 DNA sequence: TGCGCCAGCAGCCAAGATTCGGGGTCCGGAAACACCATATATTTT.

The CDR3 coding sequence is TGTGCCAGCTCACCTCTACAGGACAATGAGCAGTTCTTC. As protein: CASSPLQDNEQFF. The V and J genes are TRBV18 and TRBJ2-1; weak D call: TRBD1 (5 bases). The germline CDR1 and CDR2 sequences are KGHSH and LQKENI. This CDR3 comprises 13 residues. Trimming left V 3 bases short and J 5 bases short, with 8 bases between.

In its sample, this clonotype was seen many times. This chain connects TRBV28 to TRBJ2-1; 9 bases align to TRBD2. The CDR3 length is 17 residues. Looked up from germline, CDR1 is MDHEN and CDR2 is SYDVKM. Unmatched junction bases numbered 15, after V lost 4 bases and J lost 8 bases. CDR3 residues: CASSSLREGHSIHEQFF. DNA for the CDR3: TGTGCCAGCAGTTCGCTGCGGGAGGGCCATTCAATCCATGAGCAGTTCTTC. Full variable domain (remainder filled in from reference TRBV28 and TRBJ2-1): DVKVTQSSRYLVKRTGEKVFLECVQDMDHENMFWYRQDPGLGLRLIYFSYDVKMKEKGDIPEGYSVSREKKERFSLILESASTNQTSMYLCASSSLREGHSIHEQFFGPGTRLTVL.

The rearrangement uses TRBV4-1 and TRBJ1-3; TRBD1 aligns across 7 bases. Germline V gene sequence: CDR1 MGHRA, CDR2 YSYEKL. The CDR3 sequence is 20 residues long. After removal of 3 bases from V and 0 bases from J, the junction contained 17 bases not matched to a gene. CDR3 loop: CASSHRRDSGHQSSGNTIYF. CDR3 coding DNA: TGCGCCAGCAGCCACAGGCGGGACAGTGGACACCAAAGCTCTGGAAACACCATATATTTT.

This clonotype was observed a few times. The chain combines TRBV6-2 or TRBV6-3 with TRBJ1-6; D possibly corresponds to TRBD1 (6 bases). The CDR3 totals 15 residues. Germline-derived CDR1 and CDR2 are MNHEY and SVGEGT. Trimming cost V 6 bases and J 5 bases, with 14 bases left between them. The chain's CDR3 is CASSLRDNHNSPLHF. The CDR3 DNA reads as TGTGCCAGCAGCCTCCGGGACAACCATAATTCACCCCTCCACTTT.

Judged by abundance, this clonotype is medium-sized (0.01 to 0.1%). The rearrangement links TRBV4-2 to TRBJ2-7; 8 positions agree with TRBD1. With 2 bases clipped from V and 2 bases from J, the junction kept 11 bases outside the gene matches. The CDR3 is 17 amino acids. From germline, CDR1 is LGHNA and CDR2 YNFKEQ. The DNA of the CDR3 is TGTGCCAGCAGCCAACGCCTCGACAGGGGATCTACCTACGAGCAGTACTTC. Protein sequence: CASSQRLDRGSTYEQYF.

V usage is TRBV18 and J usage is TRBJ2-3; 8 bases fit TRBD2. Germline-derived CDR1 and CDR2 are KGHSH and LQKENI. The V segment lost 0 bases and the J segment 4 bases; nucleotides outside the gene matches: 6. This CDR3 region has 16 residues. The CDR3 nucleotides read TGTGCCAGCTCACCACCTTCATCGGGACTAGCAGATACGCAGTATTTT. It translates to CASSPPSSGLADTQYF. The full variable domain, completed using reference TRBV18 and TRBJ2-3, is NAGVMQNPRHLVRRRGQEARLRCSPMKGHSHVYWYRQLPEEGLKFMVYLQKENIIDESGMPKERFSAEFPKEGPSILRIQQVVRGDSAAYFCASSPPSSGLADTQYFGPGTRLTVL.

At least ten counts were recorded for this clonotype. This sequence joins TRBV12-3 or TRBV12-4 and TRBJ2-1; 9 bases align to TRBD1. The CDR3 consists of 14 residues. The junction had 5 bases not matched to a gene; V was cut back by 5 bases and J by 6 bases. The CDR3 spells CASSGTGTANEQFF. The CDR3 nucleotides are TGTGCCAGCAGTGGGACAGGGACCGCCAATGAGCAGTTCTTC.

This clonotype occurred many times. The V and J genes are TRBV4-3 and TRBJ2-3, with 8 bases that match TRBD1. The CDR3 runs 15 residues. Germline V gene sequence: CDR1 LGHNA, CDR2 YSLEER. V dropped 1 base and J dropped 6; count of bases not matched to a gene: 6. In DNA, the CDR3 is TGCGCCAGCAGCCAAGGGCCAGGGGGCTACGATACGCAGTATTTT. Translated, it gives CASSQGPGGYDTQYF.

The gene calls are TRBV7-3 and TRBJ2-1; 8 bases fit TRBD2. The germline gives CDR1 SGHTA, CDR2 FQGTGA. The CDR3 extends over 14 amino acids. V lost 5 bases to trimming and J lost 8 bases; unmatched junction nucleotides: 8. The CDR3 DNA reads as TGTGCCAGCAGCCCGAGCGGGGGAGGCGATGAGCAGTTCTTC. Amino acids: CASSPSGGGDEQFF.

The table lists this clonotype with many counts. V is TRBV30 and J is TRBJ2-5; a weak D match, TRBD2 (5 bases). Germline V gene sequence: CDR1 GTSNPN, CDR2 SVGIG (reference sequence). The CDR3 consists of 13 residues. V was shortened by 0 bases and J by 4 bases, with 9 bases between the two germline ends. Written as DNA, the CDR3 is TGTGCCTGGAGTGTAACCGCGGGAGAGACCCAGTACTTC. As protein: CAWSVTAGETQYF.

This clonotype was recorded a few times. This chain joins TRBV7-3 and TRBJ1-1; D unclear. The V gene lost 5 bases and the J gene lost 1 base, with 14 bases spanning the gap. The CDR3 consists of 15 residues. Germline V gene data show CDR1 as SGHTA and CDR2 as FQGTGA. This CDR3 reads CASSPDESRNTEAFF. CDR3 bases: TGTGCCAGCAGCCCGGATGAATCGCGGAACACTGAAGCTTTCTTT.